Listed below are T cell receptor beta chains from one sample, sequenced in a study of regulatory T cells in long-lasting Graves disease. MiXCR, run by TCRdb on the multiplex PCR reads, gives a single entry per CDR3 protein. Of roughly 610,000 distinct CDR3 sequences in the sample, approximately 16% were seen once. A further study also used this sample, focusing on T cells in Graves' hyperthyroidism and ophthalmopathy.

The material sequenced was peripheral blood mononuclear cells (PBMCs), taken at new diagnosis, from a patient treated with antithyroid drugs. The source of these receptors is a man aged 18 to 30 with Graves disease. CDR3s include the opening cysteine and the closing phenylalanine or tryptophan. D genes are given only for firm matches. Size is omitted from some rows. Given values are once, few, many or a class for expanded clones.

j_call clone_size v_call d_call cdr3_nt cdr3_aa
TRBJ1-1 many TRBV12-3/TRBV12-4 - TGTGCCAGCAGTAGCCGTGCTGCCACTGAAGCTTTCTTT CASSSRAATEAFF
TRBJ1-2 many TRBV20-1 - TGCAGTGCTACCCGGGCAGGGAGCCTTAACTATGGCTACACCTTC CSATRAGSLNYGYTF
TRBJ2-3 many TRBV12-3/TRBV12-4 - TGTGCCAGCAGTTTCGGCAGGGGGGCAGATACGCAGTATTTT CASSFGRGADTQYF
TRBJ1-2 many TRBV27 - TGTGCCAGCAGAGGACCTACTAACTATGGCTACACCTTC CASRGPTNYGYTF
TRBJ2-2 many TRBV12-3/TRBV12-4 TRBD2 TGTGCCAGCAGTCGAGCGGGAGGGCTCGGCACCGGGGAGCTGTTTTTT CASSRAGGLGTGELFF
TRBJ1-1 many TRBV20-1 TRBD1 TGCAGTGCTCAGCATGACAGGGGGTATGCTTTCTTT CSAQHDRGYAFF
TRBJ2-7 - TRBV5-1 TRBD2 TGCGCCAGCAGCGACGCGGGAGTCTACGAGCAGTACTTC CASSDAGVYEQYF
TRBJ2-5 many TRBV11-1 - TGTGCCAGCAACAGGGGAGGTGAGACCCAGTACTTC CASNRGGETQYF
TRBJ2-1 - TRBV7-9 TRBD2 TGTGCCAGCAGCTTCTCTAGCGGCTTGGATCCGTTCTTC CASSFSSGLDPFF
TRBJ2-1 few TRBV6-5 - TGTGCCAGCAGTTATACCCTATTAACAGAAAGCTCCTACAATGAGCAGTTCTTC CASSYTLLTESSYNEQFF
TRBJ2-5 - TRBV5-1 - TGCGCCAGCAGCCCCGCGGCAGGGCAAGAGACCCAGTACTTC CASSPAAGQETQYF
TRBJ2-1 - TRBV19 - TGTGCCAGTAGGGACAGAGGTTCCTACAATGAGCAGTTCTTC CASRDRGSYNEQFF
TRBJ1-4 many TRBV24-1 - TGTGCCACCAGTGATTCCAGGGCTGAAAAACTGTTTTTT CATSDSRAEKLFF
TRBJ1-4 many TRBV12-3/TRBV12-4 - TGTGCCAGCAGTTTGCGCCGTAATGAAAAACTGTTTTTT CASSLRRNEKLFF
TRBJ1-5 - TRBV6-1 - TGTGCCAGCAGTGAAAAAAGGGGGAACTTTCAGCCCCAGCATTTT CASSEKRGNFQPQHF
TRBJ2-7 many TRBV12-3/TRBV12-4 - TGTGCCAGCACTTGGGGACGGACCTACGAGCAGTACTTC CASTWGRTYEQYF
TRBJ1-1 many TRBV27 - TGTGCCAGCAGCCGAGGGTGGGGTCACACTGAAGCTTTCTTT CASSRGWGHTEAFF
TRBJ2-2 few TRBV7-9 - TGTGCCAGCAGTGAGAGGACGGCCACCGGGGAGCTGTTTTTT CASSERTATGELFF
TRBJ2-7 - TRBV12-3/TRBV12-4 - TGTGCCAGCAGTTTCATTGGCGAGCAGTACTTC CASSFIGEQYF
TRBJ2-2 many TRBV20-1 - TGCAGTGCTAGTCCTCGCACCGGGGAGCTGTTTTTT CSASPRTGELFF
TRBJ2-6 many TRBV27 - TGTGCCAGCAGTTTATCGGCCCCGGGGGCCAACGTCCTGACTTTC CASSLSAPGANVLTF
TRBJ2-2 few TRBV20-1 - TGCAGTGCTAGAACGACAGAGGGGACCGGGGAGCTGTTTTTT CSARTTEGTGELFF
TRBJ2-5 many TRBV4-1 TRBD2 TGCGCCAGCAGCCGGACCCTCTTAGTGGGAGGGTTTAGAGAGACCCAGTACTTC CASSRTLLVGGFRETQYF